The source of this TCR beta chain is a study of CD8+ T cells in alopecia areata. In the study overall: The share of scalp area affected provided the severity score for treated patients.

Treatment given: oral pan-JAK inhibitor, 5-10 mg twice daily. Extraction and reverse transcription of RNA yielded cDNA as the sequencing template. The assay was immunoSEQ multiplex PCR, and TCRdb's table has in-frame clones only and misses some. Of about 210,000 clones in the sample, around 66% were seen once. Findings and limits, study-wide: Higher clonality than in normal scalp was seen in lesional scalp, especially alopecia totalis/universalis. Tofacitinib significantly reduced both scalp clonality and expanded CD8+ clones among the top 100.

This clone was seen only once. What it binds is unknown. The CDR3 spans 12 residues. J lost 8 bases, V lost 8 bases, and 6 bases had no gene match. The germline gives CDR1 SQVTM, CDR2 ANQGSEA. The sample was CD4+ T cells sorted from blood, taken at week 4, from a patient treated with tofacitinib. This TCR derives from a human donor with alopecia areata. V gene TRBV29-1 combines with J gene TRBJ2-4, with 10 positions matching TRBD1. The CDR3 DNA follows: TGCAGCTTCCGGGACAGGGGACACATTCAGTACTTC. Amino acid sequence: CSFRDRGHIQYF. The entire variable domain, with the rest obtained from reference TRBV29-1 and TRBJ2-4, is as follows: SAVISQKPSRDICQRGTSLTIQCQVDSQVTMMFWYRQQPGQSLTLIATANQGSEATYESGFVIDKFPISRPNLTFSTLTVSNMSPEDSSIYLCSFRDRGHIQYFGAGTRLSVL.